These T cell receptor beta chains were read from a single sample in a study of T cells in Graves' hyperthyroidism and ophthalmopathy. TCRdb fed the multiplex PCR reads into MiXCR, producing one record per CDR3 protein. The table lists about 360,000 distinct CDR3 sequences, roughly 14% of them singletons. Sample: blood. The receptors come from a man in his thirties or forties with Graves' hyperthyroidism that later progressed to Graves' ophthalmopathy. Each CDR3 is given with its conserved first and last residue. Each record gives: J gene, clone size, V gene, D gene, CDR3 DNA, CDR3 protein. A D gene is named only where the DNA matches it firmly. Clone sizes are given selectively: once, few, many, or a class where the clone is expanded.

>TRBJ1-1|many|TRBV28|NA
TGTGCCAGCAGTTTATCACCCACTGAAGCTTTCTTT
CASSLSPTEAFF
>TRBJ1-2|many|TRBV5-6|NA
TGTGCCAGCAGCTTGAGAGATTTCTATGGCTACACCTTC
CASSLRDFYGYTF
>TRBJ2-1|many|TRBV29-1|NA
TGCAGCGGGGGGGCAGGGAGAATCTACAATGAGCAGTTCTTC
CSGGAGRIYNEQFF
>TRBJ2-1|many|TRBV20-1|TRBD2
TGCAGTGCAACTAGCGGAGCGCGATCCTACAATGAGCAGTTCTTC
CSATSGARSYNEQFF
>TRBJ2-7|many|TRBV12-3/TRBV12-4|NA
TGTGCCAGCAGTTACGGGACCTCTAGCTCCTACGAGCAGTACTTC
CASSYGTSSSYEQYF
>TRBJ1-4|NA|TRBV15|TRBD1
TGTGCCACCAGCAGACGTATGGGACAGGGCAAGAGTGAAAAACTGTTTTTT
CATSRRMGQGKSEKLFF
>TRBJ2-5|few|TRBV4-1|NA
TGCGCCAGCAGCCAAGTCCGCGGGGCCGGGGAGACCCAGTACTTC
CASSQVRGAGETQYF
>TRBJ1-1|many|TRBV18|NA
TGTGCCAGCTCACCATCAGGGCAGGGTGAAGCTTTCTTT
CASSPSGQGEAFF
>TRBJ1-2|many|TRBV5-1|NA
TGCGCCAGCAGCTTGGCCGGGCGAAGTGGCTACACCTTC
CASSLAGRSGYTF
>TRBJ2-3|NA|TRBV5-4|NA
TGTGCCAGCAGCTTGGGATTCGGCGGGGGCCCTAGCACAGATACGCAGTATTTT
CASSLGFGGGPSTDTQYF
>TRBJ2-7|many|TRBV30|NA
TGTGCCTGGAGTCTGAGGGGGAGCTCCTACGAGCAGTACTTC
CAWSLRGSSYEQYF
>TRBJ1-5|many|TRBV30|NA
TGTGCCTGGAGTGTCGCGAGTATTCAGCCCCAGCATTTT
CAWSVASIQPQHF
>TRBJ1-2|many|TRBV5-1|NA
TGCGCCAGCAGCTTGGTTCCCCTCTATGGCTACACCTTC
CASSLVPLYGYTF
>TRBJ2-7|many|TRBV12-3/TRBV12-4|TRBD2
TGTGCCAGCAGTTTTAGCGGGGGGGCCGATCCTAGGGAGCAGTACTTC
CASSFSGGADPREQYF
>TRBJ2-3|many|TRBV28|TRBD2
TGTGCCAGCAGTTTTACCCCCTACGAACCGGGGGGGGACACAGATACGCAGTATTTT
CASSFTPYEPGGDTDTQYF
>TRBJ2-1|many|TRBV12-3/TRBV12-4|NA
TGTGCCAGCAGTTCCCGGGCGGATGAGCAGTTCTTC
CASSSRADEQFF
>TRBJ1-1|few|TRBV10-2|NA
TGCGCCAGCAAAGGGGGGTACACTGAAGCTTTCTTT
CASKGGYTEAFF
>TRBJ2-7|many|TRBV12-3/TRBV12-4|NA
TGTGCCAGCAGTCCGGCCGGAAGCGAGCAGTACTTC
CASSPAGSEQYF
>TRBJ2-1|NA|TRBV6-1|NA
TGTGCCAGCGGGAAGGGCAACAATGAGCAGTTCTTC
CASGKGNNEQFF
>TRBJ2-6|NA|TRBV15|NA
TGTGCCACCAGCAGAGAGATAGGGTCCACTGGGGCCAACGTCCTGACTTTC
CATSREIGSTGANVLTF
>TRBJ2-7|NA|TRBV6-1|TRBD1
TGTGCCAGCACCAAGGGACAGGGGATCTACGAGCAGTACTTC
CASTKGQGIYEQYF
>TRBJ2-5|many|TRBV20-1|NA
TGCAGTGGGATGGCGGGGGCCCAAGAGACCCAGTACTTC
CSGMAGAQETQYF
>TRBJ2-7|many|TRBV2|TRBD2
TGTGCCAGCAGCGGGGGGACGGGGGAGCAGTACTTC
CASSGGTGEQYF
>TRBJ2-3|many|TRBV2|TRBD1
TGTGCCAGCAGTGGGGACAGGGGGTGGGATACGCAGTATTTT
CASSGDRGWDTQYF
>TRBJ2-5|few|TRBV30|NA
TGTGCCTGGAGTGTAAGCCCCGGGGGGCGGTCGTACTTC
CAWSVSPGGRSYF
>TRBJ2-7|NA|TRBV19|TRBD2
TGTGCCAGTAGTAAACCTTCCTTCGGACTAGCGGGGGACGAGCAGTACTTC
CASSKPSFGLAGDEQYF
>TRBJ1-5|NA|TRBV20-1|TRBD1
TGCAGTGCTAGGGTCCGACAGGGAAGCAATCAGCCCCAGCATTTT
CSARVRQGSNQPQHF
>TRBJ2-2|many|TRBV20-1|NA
TGCAGTGCTAGAGAGGTTGGCAGGGGGAACACCGGGGAGCTGTTTTTT
CSAREVGRGNTGELFF
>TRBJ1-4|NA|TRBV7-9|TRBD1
TGTGCCAGCAGCCCGACAGGGCGGAGTGAAAAACTGTTTTTT
CASSPTGRSEKLFF
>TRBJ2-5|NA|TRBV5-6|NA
TGTGCCAGCAGCTTTTCGGACTTTGGGACCCAGTACTTC
CASSFSDFGTQYF
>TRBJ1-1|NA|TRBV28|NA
TGTGCCAGCAGTACTACCGGACCCGGGGCTTTCTTT
CASSTTGPGAFF
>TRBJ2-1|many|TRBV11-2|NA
TGTGCCAGCAGCTCGCAACCGTACGGGTACAATGAGCAGTTCTTC
CASSSQPYGYNEQFF
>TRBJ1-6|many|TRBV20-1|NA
TGCAGTGCTAGGGGAGGGCGCTCCTATAATTCACCCCTCCACTTT
CSARGGRSYNSPLHF
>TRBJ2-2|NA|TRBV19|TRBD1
TGTGCCAGTAGCACCCAATCGCACAGGGGCGCCGGGGAGCTGTTTTTT
CASSTQSHRGAGELFF
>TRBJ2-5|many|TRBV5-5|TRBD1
TGTGCCAGCAGACCCACGGGACAGCTCCAAGAGACCCAGTACTTC
CASRPTGQLQETQYF
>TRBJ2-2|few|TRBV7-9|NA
TGTGCCAGCACCCGAACTAGCACCGGGGAGCTGTTTTTT
CASTRTSTGELFF
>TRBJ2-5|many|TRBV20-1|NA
TGCAGTGCTAGAGCGCTAGCCAGATACGCAGGAGAGACCCAGTACTTC
CSARALARYAGETQYF
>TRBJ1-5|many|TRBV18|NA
TGTGCCAGCTCACCTGGGGCAGGGGGCAATCAGCCCCAGCATTTT
CASSPGAGGNQPQHF
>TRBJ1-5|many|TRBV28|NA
TGTGCCAGCAGTTTGTCGGGGATCGGTCAGCCCCAGCATTTT
CASSLSGIGQPQHF
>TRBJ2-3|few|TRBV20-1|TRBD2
TGCAGTGCCGGGAGGCCCCTCCTAAGCACAGATACGCAGTATTTT
CSAGRPLLSTDTQYF
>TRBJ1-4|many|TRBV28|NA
TGTGCCAGCAGTTGGACATCAACTAATGAAAAACTGTTTTTT
CASSWTSTNEKLFF
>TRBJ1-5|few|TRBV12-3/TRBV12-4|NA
TGTGCCAGTAGGGGACCAGGGGTTAATCAGCCCCAGCATTTT
CASRGPGVNQPQHF
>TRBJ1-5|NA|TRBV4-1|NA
TGCGCCAGCAGCCAAGTCGTAGCGGAACAGCCCCAGCATTTT
CASSQVVAEQPQHF
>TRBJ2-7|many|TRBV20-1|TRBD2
TGCAGTGTCAGAGGCGGGAGTGACTACGAGCAGTACTTC
CSVRGGSDYEQYF
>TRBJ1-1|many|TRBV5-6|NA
TGTGCCAGCAGCTTGGAGGCAGGGGACACTGAAGCTTTCTTT
CASSLEAGDTEAFF
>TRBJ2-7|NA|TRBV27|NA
TGTGCCAGCAGTTTACGGGGTCAGGGGGGCTACGAGCAGTACTTC
CASSLRGQGGYEQYF